These 5 T cell receptor beta chains originate from one sample sequenced in a study of graft-versus-host responses after intestinal transplantation. Profiled with immunoSEQ multiplex PCR; TCRdb holds only in-frame clones, not every one. This sample carries some 41,000 clones, roughly nine tenths of them seen once, and the ten largest clones take 2% to 3%. This specimen consisted of PBMCs, obtained approximately 310 days after intestinal transplant. The receptors shown here come from a human patient who received an intestinal transplant, so some T cells may come from the graft donor.

The chain employs TRBV30 and TRBJ2-2; D gene uncertain. CDR1 and CDR2 (germline): GTSNPN, SVGIG (reference sequence). V was shortened by 0 bases and J by 0 bases, with 8 bases between the two germline ends. The CDR3 is 15 residues long. CDR3 in DNA: TGTGCCTGGAGTGTAACCAACGCGAACACCGGGGAGCTGTTTTTT. Residues: CAWSVTNANTGELFF.

The chain couples TRBV28 to TRBJ2-7, with D possibly being TRBD1 (6 bases). The germline V gene encodes CDR1 MDHEN and CDR2 SYDVKM. The V and J ends lost 2 bases and 6 bases respectively, with 14 bases between them. This CDR3 region has 14 residues. CDR3 region: CASSLDGRGIEQYF. The CDR3 DNA sequence: TGTGCCAGCAGTTTAGACGGCAGGGGAATCGAGCAGTACTTC.

The chain employs TRBV5-1 and TRBJ2-7; 12 bases agree with TRBD2. The ends lost 4 bases at V and 2 bases at J; junction bases unmatched: 13. CDR1 is SGHRS, CDR2 YFSETQ, per germline. CDR3 size: 18 residues. The CDR3 sequence: CASSGTQTSGGSPYEQYF. CDR3 DNA: TGCGCCAGCAGCGGGACGCAGACTAGCGGGGGTTCCCCCTACGAGCAGTACTTC.

J is TRBJ2-2 and V is TRBV11-2; 8 nucleotides line up with TRBD1. Germline CDR1 reads SGHAT; CDR2 reads FQNNGV. The CDR3 runs 14 residues. V lost 4 bases and J lost 7; bases outside the gene matches: 5. CDR3 region: CASSSTGEDGELFF. CDR3 DNA: TGTGCCAGCAGCTCGACAGGGGAGGACGGGGAGCTGTTTTTT.

Of note for this clone: Other DNA sequences in the sample encode the same CDR3. The chain couples TRBV6-1 to TRBJ2-2; no definite D call. The CDR3 is made up of 14 amino acids. Germline V CDR1 and CDR2: MNHNS, SASEGT. Trimming cost V 5 bases and J 0 bases, with 7 bases left between them. CDR3 nucleotides: TGTGCCAGCAGTCCGACACCGAACACCGGGGAGCTGTTTTTT. Residues: CASSPTPNTGELFF.